This T cell receptor beta chain was captured by sequencing in a study of PD-L1 blockade in urothelial cancer. On the study more broadly: Atezolizumab (1,200 mg intravenously every 3 weeks) began in about 2014 for patients. Bladder-origin urothelial cancer in males covered most of the roughly 29 patients. General observations from the study: By 3 weeks, tumor-associated blood clones had expanded more in durable-benefit patients.

To note about this clone: Its matching antigen is unknown.

Measured with immunoSEQ multiplex PCR; TCRdb has only the in-frame clones, and not every one. The table has 55,000 to 70,000 clones, around 80% seen once; the top ten hold around 4.6%. CDR1 MDHEN and CDR2 SYDVKM come from the germline V gene. The CDR3 is 16 residues long. Between the trimmed V and J ends, which lost 4 bases and 4 bases, there was a span of 17 bases. V usage is TRBV28 and J usage is TRBJ1-3; a possible D gene is TRBD1 (5 bases). The specimen comprised PBMCs, sampled around atezolizumab (anti-PD-L1) treatment. The source of this sequence is a man between 65 and 85 years old with urothelial cancer. CDR3 nucleotides: TGTGCCAGCAGTTCTCCTGGCCGGGGGGACGGAAACACCATATATTTT. Encoded protein: CASSSPGRGDGNTIYF.